The source of this T cell receptor (beta chain) is a study of blood T cell repertoires in COVID-19. For the study at large: The United States, Italy and Spain provided the acute and convalescent COVID-19 samples.

The Seattle site enrolled patients during active infection and followed them longitudinally. In the original analysis: Estimation of nucleated cell counts was performed using reference gene primer amplification. The method was immunoSEQ multiplex PCR; TCRdb's version includes in-frame clones alone and lacks a portion of them. For V, J and clone size, that table is used; D and trimming come from the DNA. The sample lists 200,000 to 300,000 clones; more than 75% were seen once. Sequenced: peripheral blood. This clonotype was sampled from an older woman with COVID-19, enrolled during active disease.

CDR3 sequence reads: CASSHLGGAREKLFF. CDR3 nucleotide sequence: TGTGCCAGCAGCCACCTTGGGGGGGCTAGGGAAAAACTGTTTTTT. The chain links TRBV27 to TRBJ1-4; D is possibly TRBD1 (6 bases). CDR3 length: 15 amino acids. Trimming pared 6 bases from V and 8 bases from J, leaving 19 bases between. Germline V gene lookup returns CDR1 MNHEY and CDR2 SMNVEV (reference sequence).